The 30 T cell receptor beta chains reported below all come from one sample, sequenced in a study of cytotoxic CD8 clonotypes in ibrutinib-treated CLL. Data came from immunoSEQ multiplex PCR; TCRdb stores just in-frame clones and leaves some out. The table has around 330,000 clones, 60% to 80% seen once. The material sequenced was PBMCs, taken after 36 months of ibrutinib treatment. The receptor set was obtained from a human donor with chronic lymphocytic leukemia.

V usage is TRBV6-5 and J usage is TRBJ2-7, with unresolved D. CDR3 length: 14 amino acids. Trimming removed 5 bases from V and 4 bases from J, with 15 bases in between. Per germline, CDR1 MNHEY and CDR2 SVGAGI. Here the CDR3 DNA reads TGTGCCAGCAGTGACCGCCTCTCAGGATACGAGCAGTACTTC. Protein sequence: CASSDRLSGYEQYF.

The table lists this clone with a few counts. This sequence joins TRBV28 and TRBJ1-2, with D unresolved. The CDR3 runs to 13 residues. Germline lookup yields CDR1 MDHEN and CDR2 SYDVKM. The ends were cut back, 3 bases at V and 2 bases at J, with 7 bases in the middle. This CDR3 reads CASSLVPNYGYTF. The CDR3 DNA sequence: TGTGCCAGCAGTTTGGTCCCAAACTATGGCTACACCTTC.

The V gene is TRBV6-6, the J gene TRBJ2-7; TRBD1 might be the D (6 bases). Germline CDR1 and CDR2: MNHNY and SVGAGI (reference sequence). This CDR3 region has 11 residues. The germline V and J ends were trimmed by 6 bases and 5 bases, with 8 bases remaining between them. The CDR3 protein is CASSRGHEQYF. For the CDR3, the DNA is TGTGCCAGCAGCAGGGGACACGAGCAGTACTTC.

This rearrangement joins TRBV23-1 to TRBJ2-7; 7 positions match TRBD1. TRBV23-1 is an open reading frame, and its role is uncertain. J was trimmed by 3 bases and V by 2 bases; bases with no gene match: 7. The CDR3 sequence is 15 residues long. The CDR3 nucleotides are TGCGCCAGCAGTCAACCGGGACAGCCTTACTACGAGCAGTACTTC. Amino acids: CASSQPGQPYYEQYF.

The rearrangement uses TRBV5-4 and TRBJ1-2; 12 bases fit TRBD1. CDR3 length: 14 residues. The germline V gene has CDR1 SGHNT and CDR2 YYREEE (reference sequence). V dropped 5 bases and J dropped 7; count of bases not matched to a gene: 6. The CDR3 here is CASSPGTGGSGYTF. The CDR3 coding sequence is TGTGCCAGCAGTCCGGGGACAGGGGGCAGTGGCTACACCTTC. Complete variable domain (other parts from reference TRBV5-4 and TRBJ1-2): ETGVTQSPTHLIKTRGQQVTLRCSSQSGHNTVSWYQQALGQGPQFIFQYYREEENGRGNFPPRFSGLQFPNYSSELNVNALELDDSALYLCASSPGTGGSGYTFGSGTRLTVV.

This clone has more than one count but fewer than ten. The CDR3 sequence: CASSLPLRGAGGSNTGELFF. The CDR3 DNA reads TGTGCCAGTAGTTTACCCTTGCGGGGAGCGGGGGGTTCGAACACCGGGGAGCTGTTTTTT. This chain links TRBV19 with TRBJ2-2; 9 bases agree with TRBD2. V was clipped by 5 bases and J by 0 bases; unmatched bases: 16. From germline, CDR1 is LNHDA and CDR2 SQIVND (reference sequence). This CDR3 contains 20 residues.

This chain joins TRBV6-5 and TRBJ1-1; D is unresolved. The V gene lost 2 bases and the J gene lost 1 base, with 11 bases spanning the gap. The germline CDR1 and CDR2 sequences are MNHEY and SVGAGI. The CDR3 has 15 amino acids. This chain's CDR3 is CASSYAGRKNTEAFF. The CDR3 nucleotides are TGTGCCAGCAGTTACGCAGGCAGAAAGAACACTGAAGCTTTCTTT.

V usage is TRBV5-4 and J usage is TRBJ2-7, with D perhaps matching TRBD2 (5 bases). Trimming removed 3 bases from V and 6 bases from J, with 16 bases in between. The CDR3 is 14 residues long. Germline V gene data show CDR1 as SGHNT and CDR2 as YYREEE (reference sequence). CDR3 DNA: TGTGCCAGCAGCTCCGTGAGCCCGGCGGGCGAGCAGTACTTC. Translating gives CASSSVSPAGEQYF. Full variable domain (outside the CDR3, taken from reference TRBV5-4 and TRBJ2-7): ETGVTQSPTHLIKTRGQQVTLRCSSQSGHNTVSWYQQALGQGPQFIFQYYREEENGRGNFPPRFSGLQFPNYSSELNVNALELDDSALYLCASSSVSPAGEQYFGPGTRLTVT.

The chain uses TRBV6-5 and TRBJ2-5; 8 bases are a match to TRBD1. This CDR3 has 15 amino acids. Germline loops: CDR1 MNHEY, CDR2 SVGAGI. Losses at the gene ends were 4 bases for V and 11 bases for J; bases not matched to a gene: 15. This CDR3 is CASSLPGQDPLGQYF. The CDR3 DNA reads TGTGCCAGCAGTTTGCCGGGACAGGATCCCCTCGGGCAGTACTTC.

This clone was picked up a small number of times. The chain carries TRBV7-6 and TRBJ1-3; D is possibly TRBD1 (5 bases). V was pared by 5 bases and J by 0 bases, with 8 bases between. This CDR3 region has 14 residues. CDR1 is SGHVS and CDR2 is FNYEAQ in the germline V gene. The CDR3, as DNA: TGTGCCAGCAGCCGCAGGGTCTCTGGAAACACCATATATTTT. As protein: CASSRRVSGNTIYF.

V gene TRBV7-2 combines with J gene TRBJ2-5; D gene uncertain. CDR3 length: 14 residues. V was cut by 1 base and J by 3 bases, with 9 bases left in between. Germline values: CDR1 SGHTA, CDR2 FQGNSA. The CDR3 DNA reads as TGTGCCAGCAGCTTAGGTTACTTCAAAGAGACCCAGTACTTC. Translation: CASSLGYFKETQYF.

To note about this clone: Germline is not matched at one junction end, which may reflect a read error. The gene calls are TRBV28 and TRBJ2-7; D uncertain. The CDR3 is 11 residues long. Germline CDR1 is MDHEN and CDR2 is SYDVKM. The CDR3 DNA sequence: TGTGCCAGCCGAGGATCCTACGGGCAGTACTTC. Protein sequence: CASRGSYGQYF.

The chain combines TRBV2 with TRBJ2-7, with 7 bases fitting TRBD1. V dropped 4 bases and J dropped 2; count of bases not matched to a gene: 5. The germline V gene encodes CDR1 SNHLY and CDR2 FYNNEI. The CDR3 has 14 residues. The CDR3: CASSVLGQPYEQYF. In nucleotides, the CDR3 is TGTGCCAGCAGTGTTTTGGGACAGCCCTACGAGCAGTACTTC.

V is TRBV7-9 and J is TRBJ2-1, with 7 bases aligning to TRBD2. The CDR3 sequence is 16 residues long. In germline, CDR1 is SEHNR, CDR2 FQNEAQ (reference sequence). Germline trimming cut 4 bases from V and 7 bases from J; bases unmatched to any gene: 13. CDR3 sequence: CASSSYPGLRFNEQFF. In nucleotides, the CDR3 is TGTGCCAGCAGCTCGTATCCGGGACTAAGATTTAATGAGCAGTTCTTC.

The genes are TRBV14 and TRBJ2-1; D call uncertain. This CDR3 is built from 14 residues. Trimming cost V 3 bases and J 6 bases, with 12 bases left between them. Per germline, CDR1 SGHDN and CDR2 FVKESK. The CDR3 sequence is CASSQVRSRNEQFF. The CDR3 DNA follows: TGTGCCAGCAGCCAGGTCCGCAGCCGCAATGAGCAGTTCTTC.

J is TRBJ2-1 and V is TRBV5-1, with unresolved D. The CDR3 totals 13 residues. Trimming removed 1 base from V and 6 bases from J, with 8 bases in between. The germline gives CDR1 SGHRS, CDR2 YFSETQ. CDR3 nucleotides: TGCGCCAGCAGCTTGCGGCAGGCCAATGAGCAGTTCTTC. This sequence encodes CASSLRQANEQFF.

V is TRBV10-3 and J is TRBJ1-2; D unresolved. This CDR3 spans 15 amino acids. Germline values: CDR1 ENHRY, CDR2 SYGVKD. The V end lost 10 bases, the J end lost 7 bases, and 25 bases lay between the germline ends. The CDR3 nucleotides are TGTGCCAGCAGCCTAGAGAAGGGATACCTGAGTGGCTACACCTTC. Amino acid sequence: CASSLEKGYLSGYTF.

The chain combines TRBV6-5 with TRBJ2-3, with 10 positions matching TRBD2. The CDR3 is 15 residues long. J was trimmed by 3 bases and V by 6 bases; bases with no gene match: 6. In germline, CDR1 is MNHEY, CDR2 SVGAGI. CDR3 sequence: CASSQAGGGTDTQYF. The CDR3 nucleotides are TGTGCCAGCAGCCAAGCGGGAGGGGGTACAGATACGCAGTATTTT.

This clone has only one observation. In DNA, the CDR3 is TGTGCCAGCAGCTTGTTCAGGGGGACTCAGCCCCAGCATTTT. Its translation is CASSLFRGTQPQHF. The V and J genes are TRBV5-6 and TRBJ1-5, with 7 bases fitting TRBD1. The germline CDR1 and CDR2 sequences are SGHDT and YYEEEE. The CDR3 is 14 residues long. Trimming at V came to 1 base and at J to 6 bases, leaving 4 bases not matched to a gene.

This chain connects TRBV5-1 to TRBJ1-6, with D possibly being TRBD1 (5 bases). This CDR3 has 15 amino acids. V lost 0 bases to trimming and J lost 5 bases, with 9 bases between them. In germline, CDR1 is SGHRS, CDR2 YFSETQ. The CDR3 nucleotides read TGCGCCAGCAGCTTGGGTTCAGGGCATAATTCACCCCTCCACTTT. Encoded protein: CASSLGSGHNSPLHF.

This clone was detected only a few times. This chain connects TRBV18 to TRBJ2-7; D possibly corresponds to TRBD1 (6 bases). This CDR3 spans 15 amino acids. With 5 bases removed from V and 2 bases from J, the gap between germline ends came to 16 bases. Germline CDR1 KGHSH, CDR2 LQKENI. DNA for the CDR3: TGTGCCAGCTCAGAAAGGAGGACAGCAGCCTACGAGCAGTACTTC. Its protein is CASSERRTAAYEQYF.

This clone was seen only a few times. The chain has TRBV18 and TRBJ2-7; TRBD1 agrees at 7 bases. The germline V gene encodes CDR1 KGHSH and CDR2 LQKENI. V was pared by 3 bases and J by 4 bases, with 3 bases of the junction left unmatched. The CDR3 sequence is 13 residues long. The CDR3 region has the DNA TGTGCCAGCTCACCCGGACAGGTGTACGAGCAGTACTTC. Protein: CASSPGQVYEQYF.

The V and J genes are TRBV29-1 and TRBJ1-1; no definite D call. This CDR3 has 11 amino acids. V lost 7 bases to trimming and J lost 8 bases, with 14 bases between them. Germline assignment: CDR1 SQVTM and CDR2 ANQGSEA. The CDR3 reads CSGLRVAEAFF. CDR3 bases: TGCAGCGGGTTGAGGGTAGCGGAAGCTTTCTTT.

This chain uses TRBV19 with TRBJ2-6; 7 bases line up with TRBD2. Per germline, CDR1 LNHDA and CDR2 SQIVND (reference sequence). V lost 7 bases to trimming and J lost 1 base; unmatched junction nucleotides: 4. This CDR3 is 15 amino acids long. The CDR3, as DNA: TGTGCCAGTAACCGACTAGCATCTGGGGCCAACGTCCTGACTTTC. As protein: CASNRLASGANVLTF.

The rearrangement joins TRBV29-1 to TRBJ2-5; D gene unclear. CDR1 is SQVTM, CDR2 ANQGSEA, per germline. V dropped 7 bases and J dropped 5 bases, with 17 bases sitting between them. The CDR3 runs to 13 residues. The CDR3 DNA follows: TGCAGCGCCGGCGGCGTAGGGTGGGAGACCCAGTACTTC. Protein product: CSAGGVGWETQYF.

The chain employs TRBV2 and TRBJ2-7; unclear D gene. Germline V gene sequence: CDR1 SNHLY, CDR2 FYNNEI. The V end was cut by 5 bases, the J end by 2 bases, with 16 bases between. CDR3 size: 15 residues. CDR3 nucleotides: TGTGCCAGCAGTACAAGACCGTCCCTGGCCTACGAGCAGTACTTC. Its protein is CASSTRPSLAYEQYF. Supplemented by reference TRBV2 and TRBJ2-7, the full variable domain reads EPEVTQTPSHQVTQMGQEVILRCVPISNHLYFYWYRQILGQKVEFLVSFYNNEISEKSEIFDDQFSVERPDGSNFTLKIRSTKLEDSAMYFCASSTRPSLAYEQYFGPGTRLTVT.

This clone was observed a single time. The chain recombines TRBV9 with TRBJ2-3; tentatively, D is TRBD2 (5 bases). CDR3 length: 15 residues. Germline CDR1 SGDLS, CDR2 YYNGEE. Deletions cut 0 bases from V and 2 bases from J, with 10 bases between. The DNA for the CDR3 is TGTGCCAGCAGCGTAGACGGGGAGAACACAGATACGCAGTATTTT. The encoded protein is CASSVDGENTDTQYF.

The chain combines TRBV5-1 with TRBJ2-1, with 13 bases matching TRBD2. CDR1 SGHRS and CDR2 YFSETQ come from the germline V gene. The CDR3 loop spans 18 amino acids. The junction had 9 bases not matched to a gene; V was cut back by 3 bases and J by 3 bases. This CDR3 reads CASSSTPGLAGDYNEQFF. For the CDR3, the DNA is TGCGCCAGCAGCTCTACTCCCGGACTAGCGGGAGACTACAATGAGCAGTTCTTC.

In its sample, this clone was seen once. The chain couples TRBV27 to TRBJ2-7; TRBD1 is a possible D gene (5 bases). Germline-derived CDR1 and CDR2 are MNHEY and SMNVEV (reference sequence). V lost 4 bases and J lost 6, with 16 bases in between. This CDR3 spans 14 amino acids. The CDR3 DNA sequence: TGTGCCAGCAGTTGGGGCAGGGCCCGAGGCGAGCAGTACTTC. Amino acids: CASSWGRARGEQYF.

The DNA of the CDR3 is TGCAGCGTTGCGTTGGCAGTAAGCACAGATACGCAGTATTTT. Translation gives CSVALAVSTDTQYF. This sequence joins TRBV29-1 and TRBJ2-3, with D unclear. CDR3 length: 14 residues. Germline CDR1 reads SQVTM; CDR2 reads ANQGSEA. The V gene lost 4 bases and the J gene lost 0 bases, with 11 bases spanning the gap.